The clone carrying this T cell receptor (beta chain) showed up just a few times. In the original processing: Amplified reference gene primers provided the basis for estimating nucleated cell counts. Using immunoSEQ multiplex PCR, the repertoire was profiled, and TCRdb retains in-frame clones only, with some absent. V, J and clone size derive from that table, while D and trimming were established from the DNA sequence. The table shows some 190,000 clones, with less than 90% occurring only once. The source of the sample is a study of blood T cell repertoires in COVID-19. Study details: The study drew acute and convalescent COVID-19 samples from the United States, Italy and Spain.

The germline gives CDR1 SNHLY, CDR2 FYNNEI. Trimming took off 6 bases at V and 10 bases at J, with 13 bases between the two ends. The CDR3 consists of 12 residues. The rearrangement uses TRBV2 and TRBJ1-5; D gene ambiguous. The sequencing input was peripheral blood. The TCR originated in a man aged 25 to 40 with acute or convalescent COVID-19. CDR3 loop: CASRSEGRPQHF. CDR3 bases: TGTGCCAGCAGAAGTGAGGGCAGACCCCAGCATTTT.